This T cell receptor beta chain was identified in a study of shared clonotypes between healthy human individuals. It was CD45RO-negative cells, positively selected for CCR7, that made up naive CD8 cells, with terminally differentiated effector memory CD45RA+ cells excluded. Healthy HIV-negative adults without recent acute infections or vaccinations served as donors. Generated by immunoSEQ multiplex PCR, the TCRdb table keeps only in-frame clones and is missing some. The table includes some 2,100,000 clones, about 93% detected once. This CDR3 is 16 amino acids long. V lost 1 base, J lost 5 bases, and 19 bases lay in between. From germline, CDR1 is SGHNT and CDR2 YYREEE (reference sequence). Details on this clone: Its antigen is undetermined.

Study observations and caveats: Larger richness was generally estimated for naive than memory subsets. Sequencing depth was expected to affect clonotype sharing among donors. Sampling used blood alone; tissue repertoires probably differ.

This sequence originates from a man between 18 and 29 years old in good health. Some clones in this sample may be carry-over from other donors' samples. Sequencing was done on a sample of naive CD8+ T cells from PBMCs. This chain uses TRBV5-4 with TRBJ2-7, with D perhaps TRBD2 (5 bases). CDR3 bases: TGTGCCAGCAGCTTGATAGCAGCAACTAGGTGGGACGAGCAGTACTTC. Protein product: CASSLIAATRWDEQYF.